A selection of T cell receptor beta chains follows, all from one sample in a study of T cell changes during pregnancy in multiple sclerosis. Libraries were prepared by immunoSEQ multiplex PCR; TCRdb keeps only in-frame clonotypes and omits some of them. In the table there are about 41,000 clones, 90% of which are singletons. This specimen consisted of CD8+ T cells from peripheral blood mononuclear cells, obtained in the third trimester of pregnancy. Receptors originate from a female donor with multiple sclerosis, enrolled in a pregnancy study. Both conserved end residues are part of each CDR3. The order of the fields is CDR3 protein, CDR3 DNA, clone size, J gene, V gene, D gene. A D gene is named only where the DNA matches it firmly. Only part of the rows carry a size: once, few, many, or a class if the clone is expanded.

CDR3: CASSLSFSFTDTQYF
DNA: TGTGCCAGCAGTTTGTCCTTTTCGTTCACAGATACGCAGTATTTT
size: -
J: TRBJ2-3
V: TRBV27
D: -

CDR3: CASSMTGMNTEAFF
DNA: TGTGCCAGTAGTATGACAGGGATGAACACTGAAGCTTTCTTT
size: -
J: TRBJ1-1
V: TRBV19
D: TRBD1

CDR3: CASSLAHLNTEAFF
DNA: TGTGCCAGCAGTTTAGCGCACTTGAACACTGAAGCTTTCTTT
size: -
J: TRBJ1-1
V: TRBV28
D: -

CDR3: CASSRDLGGPQGTEAFF
DNA: TGCGCCAGCAGCCGGGACTTGGGGGGGCCACAGGGCACTGAAGCTTTCTTT
size: -
J: TRBJ1-1
V: TRBV4-3
D: -

CDR3: CASSLELAGPYEQYF
DNA: TGTGCCAGCAGCTTAGAACTAGCGGGGCCCTACGAGCAGTACTTC
size: -
J: TRBJ2-7
V: TRBV7-9
D: TRBD2

CDR3: CASSRSGEAGNQPQHF
DNA: TGTGCCAGCAGCCGAAGCGGGGAGGCGGGCAATCAGCCCCAGCATTTT
size: -
J: TRBJ1-5
V: TRBV7-9
D: -

CDR3: CASSVAGGGYYEQYF
DNA: TGTGCCAGCAGCGTAGCTGGGGGAGGATACTACGAGCAGTACTTC
size: once
J: TRBJ2-7
V: TRBV9
D: -

CDR3: CASSLVVGVGKYF
DNA: TGTGCCAGCAGCTTAGTTGTCGGGGTAGGGAAGTACTTC
size: -
J: TRBJ2-5
V: TRBV11-2
D: -

CDR3: CASSEGAGQTYEQYF
DNA: TGTGCCAGCAGTGAGGGGGCAGGGCAAACCTACGAGCAGTACTTC
size: -
J: TRBJ2-7
V: TRBV2
D: -

CDR3: CASSLPQETQYF
DNA: TGTGCCAGCAGTCTACCGCAAGAGACCCAGTACTTC
size: -
J: TRBJ2-5
V: TRBV27
D: -

CDR3: CASSIWEERKAFF
DNA: TGTGCCAGTAGTATCTGGGAGGAAAGAAAAGCTTTCTTT
size: -
J: TRBJ1-1
V: TRBV19
D: -

CDR3: CSVEIPGFGGEQYF
DNA: TGCAGCGTTGAAATCCCGGGATTCGGGGGCGAGCAGTACTTC
size: -
J: TRBJ2-7
V: TRBV29-1
D: -

CDR3: CASSYTTDRIQETQYF
DNA: TGTGCCAGCAGTTACACGACTGACAGAATCCAAGAGACCCAGTACTTC
size: -
J: TRBJ2-5
V: TRBV6-5
D: -

CDR3: CASSDLWSGETQYF
DNA: TGTGCCAGCAGTGACTTATGGTCGGGGGAGACCCAGTACTTC
size: -
J: TRBJ2-5
V: TRBV2
D: -

CDR3: CASSYSKGFSYEQYF
DNA: TGTGCCAGCAGTTACTCGAAGGGGTTCTCCTACGAGCAGTACTTC
size: few
J: TRBJ2-7
V: TRBV6-5
D: -

CDR3: CASSLTRGHTDTQYF
DNA: TGTGCCAGCAGCTTGACCAGGGGACACACAGATACGCAGTATTTT
size: -
J: TRBJ2-3
V: TRBV5-4
D: -

CDR3: CASSLVSQETQYF
DNA: TGTGCCAGCAGCTTAGTATCCCAAGAGACCCAGTACTTC
size: -
J: TRBJ2-5
V: TRBV7-9
D: -

CDR3: CASSGPLNTEAFF
DNA: TGCGCCAGCAGCGGGCCATTGAACACTGAAGCTTTCTTT
size: once
J: TRBJ1-1
V: TRBV4-3
D: -

CDR3: CASSLSGGSPNTGELFF
DNA: TGTGCCAGCAGCTTGTCGGGGGGCAGCCCGAACACCGGGGAGCTGTTTTTT
size: -
J: TRBJ2-2
V: TRBV11-2
D: -

CDR3: CASSTPTGVDSPLHF
DNA: TGTGCCAGCAGCACCCCGACAGGGGTCGACTCACCCCTCCACTTT
size: -
J: TRBJ1-6
V: TRBV21-1
D: -

CDR3: CASSSLYEQYF
DNA: TGTGCCAGCAGTTCCCTCTACGAGCAGTACTTC
size: -
J: TRBJ2-7
V: TRBV28
D: -

CDR3: CASSSRQGTGSYEQYF
DNA: TGTGCTAGCAGCAGTCGACAGGGGACAGGCTCCTACGAGCAGTACTTC
size: few
J: TRBJ2-7
V: TRBV7-7
D: TRBD1

CDR3: CASSYFASGGADEQFF
DNA: TGTGCCAGCAGTTACTTTGCTAGCGGGGGGGCCGATGAGCAGTTCTTC
size: -
J: TRBJ2-1
V: TRBV6-5
D: TRBD2

CDR3: CASSQDEGTGGYEQYF
DNA: TGCGCCAGCAGCCAAGATGAGGGGACAGGAGGATACGAGCAGTACTTC
size: -
J: TRBJ2-7
V: TRBV23-1
D: TRBD1

CDR3: CASGRGFDTQYF
DNA: TGTGCCAGCGGGAGGGGGTTCGATACGCAGTATTTT
size: -
J: TRBJ2-3
V: TRBV11-2
D: -

CDR3: CASSDGTSGGGDEQFF
DNA: TGTGCCAGCAGTGACGGGACTAGCGGGGGAGGGGATGAGCAGTTCTTC
size: -
J: TRBJ2-1
V: TRBV6-4
D: TRBD2

CDR3: CASRDALDNYEQYF
DNA: TGTGCCAGCAGAGACGCTCTTGACAACTACGAGCAGTACTTC
size: once
J: TRBJ2-7
V: TRBV6-1
D: -

CDR3: CASSQEGSHGEGNEQFF
DNA: TGTGCCAGCAGCCAAGAAGGAAGCCATGGGGAGGGGAATGAGCAGTTCTTC
size: -
J: TRBJ2-1
V: TRBV4-2
D: TRBD2

CDR3: CASWGLAGQETQYF
DNA: TGTGCCAGCTGGGGACTAGCGGGACAAGAGACCCAGTACTTC
size: once
J: TRBJ2-5
V: TRBV2
D: TRBD2

CDR3: CASAGAGGLYNEQFF
DNA: TGTGCCAGCGCCGGTGCGGGAGGGTTATACAATGAGCAGTTCTTC
size: -
J: TRBJ2-1
V: TRBV9
D: TRBD2

CDR3: CASSPSGLAVYEQYF
DNA: TGTGCCAGCAGCCCCTCGGGACTAGCGGTCTACGAGCAGTACTTC
size: once
J: TRBJ2-7
V: TRBV27
D: TRBD2

CDR3: CASSLGRTSGTSTDTQYF
DNA: TGTGCCAGCAGCTTAGGTCGGACTAGCGGGACTAGCACAGATACGCAGTATTTT
size: -
J: TRBJ2-3
V: TRBV11-2
D: TRBD2

CDR3: CASSQDLQRGLYNEQFF
DNA: TGTGCCAGCAGCCAAGATTTACAAAGGGGACTCTACAATGAGCAGTTCTTC
size: -
J: TRBJ2-1
V: TRBV4-2
D: -

CDR3: CASRPLAGVSDEQFF
DNA: TGTGCCAGCAGGCCCCTAGCGGGAGTGAGCGATGAGCAGTTCTTC
size: -
J: TRBJ2-1
V: TRBV27
D: TRBD2

CDR3: CASNTPGTSTDTQYF
DNA: TGTGCCAGCAACACACCCGGGACTAGCACAGATACGCAGTATTTT
size: -
J: TRBJ2-3
V: TRBV7-9
D: -

CDR3: CASNAASLADTQYF
DNA: TGTGCCAGCAACGCAGCTAGTCTCGCAGATACGCAGTATTTT
size: -
J: TRBJ2-3
V: TRBV28
D: -

CDR3: CASSEGAGPPYEQYF
DNA: TGTGCCAGCAGTGAAGGGGCCGGCCCCCCCTACGAGCAGTACTTC
size: once
J: TRBJ2-7
V: TRBV2
D: -